This paragraph covers one TCR beta chain sequence. The antigen is unknown. This CDR3 is also generated by other DNA sequences in the sample. This entry belongs to a study of beta chain features in type 1 diabetes. Overall study findings and caveats: Shorter TCRB CDR3s, moderately but significantly so, were found in Type 1 diabetes patients in all four CD4+ subsets.

Germline CDR1 and CDR2: SEHNR and FQNEAQ (reference sequence). V dropped 1 base and J dropped 5; count of bases not matched to a gene: 3. This CDR3 spans 14 amino acids. Cell sorting via CD45RO/CCR7/CD25/CD127/CD95/CD27 was performed to obtain CD4+ naive, central memory, regulatory and stem cell-like memory cells. The study reverse transcribed the entire isolated RNA, so it sequenced expressed TCRB transcripts. Sequenced by immunoSEQ multiplex PCR; TCRdb stores in-frame clones only, minus some. Here the sample spans about 130,000 clones, about a tenth being singletons. The sequenced material came from central memory CD4+ T cells from blood. This clonotype originated in a man between 18 and 29 years old in good health. V usage is TRBV7-9 and J usage is TRBJ1-2, with 8 bases matching TRBD1. The CDR3 DNA reads TGTGCCAGCAGCTTAGGTCAGGGGGCGTATGGCTACACCTTC. As protein: CASSLGQGAYGYTF. Together with reference TRBV7-9 and TRBJ1-2, the CDR3 gives the full variable domain: DTGVSQNPRHKITKRGQNVTFRCDPISEHNRLYWYRQTLGQGPEFLTYFQNEAQLEKSRLLSDRFSAERPKGSFSTLEIQRTEQGDSAMYLCASSLGQGAYGYTFGSGTRLTVV.